This TCR beta chain was observed in a study of shared clonotypes between healthy human individuals (dated by TCRdb to about 2020). Background for the entire study: The cohort included three men and a couple of women between 18 and 49 years of age. Per donor, three plates each were used for CD4 naive and CD4 memory, two for CD8 naive, and one for CD8 memory. To estimate repertoire size and how much clonotypes are shared between individuals, the study performed deep sequencing of blood TCR repertoires from a few healthy adults. To increase sequencing depth and limit assay-specific biases, TCR repertoire library preparation and sequencing were carried out by different laboratories using diverse techniques. Each donor's leukapheresis produced roughly between roughly 0.94 and 9.5 billion PBMCs. Overall results and qualifications from the work: Based on pairwise subsampling, the degree of clonotype sharing among donors was expected to be affected by sequencing depth. Sampling was restricted to blood, and TCR repertoires in tissues likely differ from the TCR repertoires found in blood. Rarefaction of sorted-subset datasets indicated incomplete sequencing despite the large sequencing depth. Compared with non-shared clonotypes, clonotypes shared by all four sorted-subset donors had higher generation probabilities. Approximately 5% of naive CD4, 3.5% of naive CD8, about 2.5% of memory CD4, and approximately 0.39% of memory CD8 clonotypes were shared across a few donors. Naive subsets generally had larger estimated clonotype richness than memory subsets. The small number of donors limited the genetic and exposure-history diversity represented.

Using the deep immunoSEQ assay, TCR CDR3 regions were amplified from genomic DNA by multiplex PCR. Genomic DNA extracted from each cell subset was distributed evenly over all wells of several immunoSEQ 96-well plates, and each plate served as one replicate. For sorted subsets, roughly 200 ng of genomic DNA, equivalent to 25,000 to 35,000 T cell genomes, went into each replicate PCR. Purified libraries were quantified with a Qubit 3.0 fluorometer, sized on a Bioanalyzer 2100, and re-quantified with the KAPA Library Quantification kit. Each immunoSEQ 96-well plate was sequenced on its own single-read 150-cycle Illumina NextSeq 550 flow cell. From the authors' description of their analysis: Because the immunoSEQ output held only junctional sequences and lacked quality scores, the filtering could not match the filtering applied to full-length reads. Sequences were annotated with PyIR, a Python wrapper for IgBLAST v1.9, and V/J genes and CDR3 were assigned using IMGT germline references. Reads were filtered out if the reads had weak V/J assignments (E-value above 1e-6), no CDR3, stop codons, out-of-frame junctions, or ambiguous translated residues. V3J clonotypes were defined as sequences sharing the same inferred V gene, J gene, and CDR3 amino acid sequence. Percentage overlap between repertoires was calculated by dividing the number of shared unique clonotypes by the size of the smaller repertoire. Three approaches were used to assess repertoire richness: RTK rarefaction, the Chao1 estimator, and Recon v2.1 estimates of unobserved clonotypes. Generation probabilities for all TCRbeta clonotypes obtained by the gDNA method from four donors were computed using OLGA. Here the immuneACCESS table is served through TCRdb, limited to in-frame sequences with V and J called. Missing clones are a known gap in these copies; in checked studies unresolved V genes cover under half, and the rest lacks a known reason. The DNA was the basis for D and trimming; V, J and clone size are from that table. For this sample there are just over 2,000,000 clones; roughly 95% appear just once. The ten largest account for around 1.1% of the sample.

For the CD8 naive samples, CD45RO-negative cells were positively selected for CCR7, yielding a CD45RA+CCR7+ population from which TemRA cells were excluded. Donors were healthy HIV-negative adults with no recently reported acute infections or vaccinations. All donors were Caucasian adults living in Nashville, Tennessee, USA. Blood was obtained by leukapheresis, after which PBMCs were separated by Ficoll-Histopaque density gradient centrifugation and cryopreserved in liquid nitrogen vapor phase. Analytical flow cytometry was used to check the purity and quantity of every magnetically sorted T cell population. From each sorted fraction, genomic DNA was isolated and quantified by UV absorbance on a Nanodrop 2000c. The germline V gene specifies MNHEY as CDR1 and SVGAGI as CDR2. V gives up 0 bases and J gives up 6 bases, and the segment between their germline ends measures 12 bases. From the cysteine up to the phenylalanine, the CDR3 has a length of 15 residues. The read is trimmed to its CDR3 DNA, 45 bases read in frame from base 1.

Regarding this clone: It has no known antigen specificity. Base qualities are not provided; no much larger clone lies one nucleotide away.

The sequence is built from TRBV6-5 and TRBJ1-5; possibly the D gene is TRBD1, per 6 matching bases. The sequenced sample consisted of naive CD8+ T cells sorted from blood. Read against the paper, the sample's cell subset or site label means: CD45RA+CCR7+. The sequence was collected from a man aged 18-30 years in good health. DNA sequence: TGTGCCAGCAGTTACTCGAATTCAGGGGTTCAGCCCCAGCATTTT. This is translated as CASSYSNSGVQPQHF.